Presented here are 5 T cell receptor beta chains from one specimen sequenced in a study of shared clonotypes between healthy human individuals. Clones were sequenced by immunoSEQ multiplex PCR, and TCRdb holds only the in-frame ones, with some missing. In the table there are about 520,000 clones, about 96% of which are singletons. The sample taken for sequencing was naive CD4+ T cells sorted from blood. The subset: CD45RA+ positively selected. Receptors were obtained from a woman aged 25 to 39 in good health.

V is TRBV28 and J is TRBJ2-2; 9 bases match TRBD2. V shed 4 bases and J 0 bases; nucleotides not matched to a gene: 3. Germline V CDR1 and CDR2: MDHEN, SYDVKM. The length of the CDR3 is 16 residues. The CDR3 coding sequence is TGTGCCAGCAGTTATTCTAGCGGGGCGAACACCGGGGAGCTGTTTTTT. This translates into CASSYSSGANTGELFF. The full variable domain, with the rest looked up from reference TRBV28 and TRBJ2-2, is DVKVTQSSRYLVKRTGEKVFLECVQDMDHENMFWYRQDPGLGLRLIYFSYDVKMKEKGDIPEGYSVSREKKERFSLILESASTNQTSMYLCASSYSSGANTGELFFGEGSRLTVL.

The rearrangement joins TRBV6-5 to TRBJ2-7, with a weak D call TRBD2 (6 bases). The CDR3 has 14 amino acids. Looked up from germline, CDR1 is MNHEY and CDR2 is SVGAGI. V gave up 1 base and J gave up 8 bases, with 15 bases separating them. The CDR3 region is CASSYLDWGGKQYF. In DNA, the CDR3 is TGTGCCAGCAGTTACTTGGACTGGGGAGGAAAGCAGTACTTC.

The rearrangement joins TRBV6-1 to TRBJ1-3; D perhaps matches TRBD1 (5 bases). The germline gives CDR1 MNHNS, CDR2 SASEGT. This CDR3 has 16 residues. V was cut by 4 bases and J by 0 bases, with 13 bases left in between. In nucleotides, the CDR3 is TGTGCCAGCAGTGGTAGAGGACACCTCTCTGGAAACACCATATATTTT. Its protein is CASSGRGHLSGNTIYF.

The V call is TRBV9, the J call TRBJ2-7; TRBD1 or TRBD2 may be the D gene (5 bases each). Germline CDR1 is SGDLS and CDR2 is YYNGEE. V dropped 3 bases and J dropped 0 bases, with 13 bases sitting between them. The CDR3 runs to 15 residues. The CDR3 DNA sequence: TGTGCCAGCAGCGGGCGTAGCGACAGCTCCTACGAGCAGTACTTC. This sequence encodes CASSGRSDSSYEQYF.

This rearrangement joins TRBV28 to TRBJ1-4, with 9 bases lining up with TRBD1. The CDR3 runs to 17 residues. Germline assignment: CDR1 MDHEN and CDR2 SYDVKM. V was pared by 6 bases and J by 6 bases, with 14 bases of the junction left unmatched. Here the CDR3 reads CASRSPPGQGFDEKLFF. For the CDR3, the DNA is TGTGCCAGCAGGTCCCCCCCGGGACAGGGCTTTGATGAAAAACTGTTTTTT.